One sample yielded the 20 T cell receptor beta chains listed below, sequenced in a study of CD8 T cells in Susac syndrome. When the RNA was reverse transcribed, random hexamers were used with an input of about 0.45 to 1 ug. Each CDR3 protein is one row after TCRdb ran MiXCR on the immunoSEQ multiplex PCR reads. Of 75,000 to 100,000 distinct CDR3 sequences listed, over 90% are singletons. The sequencing input was CD8+ T cells from PBMCs. All receptors derive from a human donor with Susac syndrome.

In this sample, this clonotype turned up once. The V call is TRBV27, the J call TRBJ2-7, with 7 bases aligning to TRBD1. Germline assignment: CDR1 MNHEY and CDR2 SMNVEV (reference sequence). The length of the CDR3 is 14 residues. J gave up 4 bases and V 4 bases, and 7 bases lay outside the gene matches. CDR3 sequence reads: CASSYTGAGYEQYF. CDR3 DNA sequence: TGTGCCAGCAGTTATACAGGGGCTGGGTACGAGCAGTACTTC.

The V and J genes are TRBV9 and TRBJ1-2, with 7 bases matching TRBD1. Looked up from germline, CDR1 is SGDLS and CDR2 is YYNGEE. V trimming: 0 bases; J trimming: 6 bases; junction bases outside the gene matches: 8. The CDR3 has 15 residues. The CDR3 loop reads CASSVASKGADGYTF. The CDR3 region has the DNA TGTGCCAGCAGCGTAGCTTCTAAGGGGGCGGATGGCTACACCTTC.

This clonotype was counted once. The J gene is TRBJ2-2, the V gene TRBV6-5, with 7 bases identical to TRBD2. After removal of 8 bases from V and 6 bases from J, the junction contained 12 bases not matched to a gene. Germline V lookup: CDR1 MNHEY, CDR2 SVGAGI. The CDR3 sequence is 15 residues long. CDR3 amino acids: CASSTEAGAAGELFF. CDR3 nucleotide sequence: TGTGCCAGCTCGACTGAGGCGGGAGCGGCCGGGGAGCTGTTTTTT.

To note about this clonotype: The junction differs from germline at one of its ends, possibly a read error. J is TRBJ2-1 and V is TRBV20-1; 7 nucleotides align to TRBD1. Germline assignment: CDR1 DFQATT and CDR2 SNEGSKA (reference sequence). The CDR3 runs 12 residues. The CDR3 region is CSAGDSYYEQFF. The CDR3 nucleotides read TGCAGTGCCGGGGACAGCTACTATGAGCAGTTCTTC.

The chain has TRBV9 and TRBJ2-5; 9 nucleotides agree with TRBD2. V gave up 3 bases and J gave up 5 bases; unmatched junction bases: 11. This CDR3 has 16 residues. Germline assignment: CDR1 SGDLS and CDR2 YYNGEE. The CDR3 here is CASSDGLAPSRETQYF. The CDR3 DNA reads TGTGCCAGCAGCGACGGACTAGCGCCCTCCCGGGAGACCCAGTACTTC.

The rearrangement joins TRBV20-1 to TRBJ2-7, with TRBD1 matching 7 bases. The CDR3 is 14 amino acids. CDR1 is DFQATT, CDR2 SNEGSKA, per germline (reference sequence). V trimming: 3 bases; J trimming: 0 bases; junction bases outside the gene matches: 5. CDR3 nucleotide sequence: TGCAGTGCTAGGCCCGGGACAGCCTCCTACGAGCAGTACTTC. Its translation is CSARPGTASYEQYF.

This chain connects TRBV4-3 to TRBJ2-7, with TRBD2 matching 7 bases. Germline trimming cut 0 bases from V and 0 bases from J; bases unmatched to any gene: 5. The CDR3 is 16 amino acids. Looked up from germline, CDR1 is LGHNA and CDR2 is YSLEER. CDR3 in amino acids: CASSQDPGGSSYEQYF. For the CDR3, the DNA is TGCGCCAGCAGCCAAGATCCGGGCGGGAGCTCCTACGAGCAGTACTTC.

The genes are TRBV4-3 and TRBJ2-3; TRBD1 matches at 8 bases. V was pared by 3 bases and J by 0 bases, with 2 bases of the junction left unmatched. The length of the CDR3 is 15 residues. CDR1 LGHNA and CDR2 YSLEER come from the germline V gene. The CDR3 sequence is CASSHTGGSTDTQYF. CDR3 nucleotides: TGCGCCAGCAGCCACACAGGGGGGAGCACAGATACGCAGTATTTT.

The rearrangement uses TRBV7-9 and TRBJ2-5; TRBD1 might be the D (7 bases). Germline CDR1 is SEHNR and CDR2 is FQNEAQ (reference sequence). The CDR3 has 13 residues. Deletions cut 4 bases from V and 4 bases from J, with 10 bases between. The CDR3 nucleotides are TGTGCCAGCAGCTCCCAGGGGGGAGAGACCCAGTACTTC. Translated: CASSSQGGETQYF.

The gene calls are TRBV4-1 and TRBJ1-1; 8 bases align to TRBD1. The ends lost 4 bases at V and 6 bases at J; junction bases unmatched: 10. The length of the CDR3 is 15 residues. The germline V gene encodes CDR1 MGHRA and CDR2 YSYEKL. CDR3 amino acids: CASSRIPGGVAEAFF. The CDR3 DNA reads as TGCGCCAGCAGCCGCATACCAGGGGGCGTCGCTGAAGCTTTCTTT.

The chain combines TRBV12-3 or TRBV12-4 with TRBJ2-7; perhaps TRBD2 as D (5 bases). The CDR3 sequence is 14 residues long. V lost 1 base, J lost 4 bases, and 11 bases lay in between. The DNA for the CDR3 is TGTGCCAGCAGTTTAGGGACTCACGATTACGAGCAGTACTTC. This encodes CASSLGTHDYEQYF.

The genes are TRBV19 and TRBJ2-7; TRBD2 matches at 13 bases. Germline CDR1 and CDR2: LNHDA and SQIVND (reference sequence). V was pared by 9 bases and J by 5 bases, with 1 base of the junction left unmatched. There are 12 residues in the CDR3. CDR3 sequence (DNA): TGTGCCAGCGGACTAGCGGGAGACGAGCAGTACTTC. Amino acids: CASGLAGDEQYF.

The V and J genes are TRBV25-1 and TRBJ2-4; TRBD2 agrees at 7 bases. V trimming: 7 bases; J trimming: 9 bases; junction bases outside the gene matches: 12. This CDR3 is built from 14 residues. The germline CDR1 and CDR2 sequences are MGHDK and SYGVNS. CDR3 protein: CASTDRSGGIIQYF. The DNA of the CDR3 is TGTGCCAGCACAGATCGCTCGGGGGGAATCATTCAGTACTTC. Drawing the rest from reference TRBV25-1 and TRBJ2-4, the complete variable domain is EADIYQTPRYLVIGTGKKITLECSQTMGHDKMYWYQQDPGMELHLIHYSYGVNSTEKGDLSSESTVSRIRTEHFPLTLESARPSHTSQYLCASTDRSGGIIQYFGAGTRLSVL.

In its sample, this clonotype was seen once. The rearrangement joins TRBV4-1 to TRBJ1-1; D is uncertain. This CDR3 has 13 residues. Germline assignment: CDR1 MGHRA and CDR2 YSYEKL. Trimming pared 0 bases from V and 11 bases from J, leaving 13 bases between. CDR3 sequence reads: CASSQEGGGLAFF. In nucleotides, the CDR3 is TGCGCCAGCAGCCAAGAAGGAGGAGGGTTGGCTTTCTTT.

The chain recombines TRBV12-3 or TRBV12-4 with TRBJ1-2; D is unclear. The CDR3 consists of 11 residues. V was clipped by 7 bases and J by 3 bases, with 6 bases between them. CDR3 in amino acids: CASILDYGYTF. CDR3 nucleotides: TGTGCCAGCATTCTCGACTATGGCTACACCTTC.

V gene TRBV4-1 combines with J gene TRBJ2-1; TRBD1 might be the D (6 bases). CDR3 size: 13 residues. Per the germline V gene, CDR1 is MGHRA and CDR2 is YSYEKL. V lost 8 bases and J lost 8, with 16 bases in between. In DNA form, the CDR3 reads TGCGCCAGCTTGGGGGCAGGGTCCGATGAGCAGTTCTTC. Translation: CASLGAGSDEQFF.

The rearrangement links TRBV30 to TRBJ2-2, with D hard to call. Trimming stripped 3 bases from V and 2 bases from J, with 4 bases between. Germline CDR1 reads GTSNPN; CDR2 reads SVGIG (reference sequence). This CDR3 has 12 amino acids. CDR3 sequence: CAWSLNTGELFF. CDR3 nucleotide sequence: TGTGCCTGGAGCCTAAACACCGGGGAGCTGTTTTTT.

The chain carries TRBV5-1 and TRBJ1-1; 10 nucleotides agree with TRBD1. CDR1 SGHRS and CDR2 YFSETQ come from the germline V gene. CDR3 length: 17 residues. With 3 bases clipped from V and 2 bases from J, the junction kept 10 bases outside the gene matches. The CDR3 protein is CASSSVPGQGVNTEAFF. The CDR3 bases are TGCGCCAGCAGCTCCGTCCCTGGACAGGGGGTTAACACTGAAGCTTTCTTT.

The rearrangement links TRBV5-6 to TRBJ2-2; D not certain. This CDR3 spans 14 amino acids. CDR1 and CDR2 from the germline V gene are SGHDT and YYEEEE. V was clipped by 5 bases and J by 1 base, with 9 bases between them. CDR3 sequence: CASRITRNTGELFF. The CDR3 region has the DNA TGTGCCAGCAGGATCACAAGGAACACCGGGGAGCTGTTTTTT.

The chain recombines TRBV20-1 with TRBJ2-7; tentatively, D is TRBD2 (5 bases). The CDR3 runs to 14 residues. Trimming left V 1 base short and J 4 bases short, with 14 bases between. The germline gives CDR1 DFQATT, CDR2 SNEGSKA (reference sequence). The DNA for the CDR3 is TGCAGTGCTAGAGGGACGGGGTTTGGGTACGAGCAGTACTTC. As protein: CSARGTGFGYEQYF.